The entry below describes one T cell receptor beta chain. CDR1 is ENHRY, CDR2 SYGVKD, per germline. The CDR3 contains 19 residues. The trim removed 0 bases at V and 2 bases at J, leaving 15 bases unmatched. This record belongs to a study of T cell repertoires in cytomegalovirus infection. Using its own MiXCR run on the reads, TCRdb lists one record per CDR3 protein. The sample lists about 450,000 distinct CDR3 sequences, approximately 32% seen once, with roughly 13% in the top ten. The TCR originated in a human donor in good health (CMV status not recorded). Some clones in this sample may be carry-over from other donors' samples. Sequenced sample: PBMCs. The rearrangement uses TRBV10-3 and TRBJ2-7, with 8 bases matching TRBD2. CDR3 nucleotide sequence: TGTGCCATCAGTGAGTCGATTTTATCAAGGCGGGGGGCCCCCTACGAGCAGTACTTC. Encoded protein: CAISESILSRRGAPYEQYF.